The 11 T cell receptor beta chains below come from one sample, sequenced in a study of cytomegalovirus exposure and HLA in healthy donors. The PCR employed 60 Vbeta primers together with 13 Jbeta primers. TCRdb's table, derived via immunoSEQ multiplex PCR, lists solely in-frame clones and lacks some. This listing includes over 200,000 clones. Specimen: PBMCs. Receptors were obtained from a woman in her 30s in good health and CMV-seropositive.

The chain combines TRBV6-1 with TRBJ2-5; 10 bases agree with TRBD2. The V and J ends lost 6 bases and 0 bases, in that order; junction bases with no gene match: 7. The CDR3 runs to 16 residues. The V gene's germline CDR1 is MNHNS and CDR2 SASEGT. The CDR3 spells CASRELAGSYQETQYF. The CDR3 region has the DNA TGTGCCAGCAGAGAACTAGCGGGAAGCTACCAAGAGACCCAGTACTTC.

This chain connects TRBV27 to TRBJ2-7; TRBD1 aligns across 7 bases. The V gene's germline CDR1 is MNHEY and CDR2 SMNVEV (reference sequence). This CDR3 has 14 residues. V gave up 6 bases and J gave up 1 base; unmatched junction bases: 6. CDR3 in amino acids: CASRAGTESYEQYF. The CDR3, as DNA: TGTGCCAGCAGGGCCGGGACAGAATCCTACGAGCAGTACTTC.

The chain has TRBV19 and TRBJ2-1; TRBD2 matches 8 bases. Unmatched junction bases numbered 5, after V lost 4 bases and J lost 0 bases. The germline gives CDR1 LNHDA, CDR2 SQIVND (reference sequence). CDR3 length: 16 amino acids. Here the CDR3 reads CASSTLAGSSYNEQFF. CDR3 DNA: TGTGCCAGTAGTACTTTAGCGGGAAGCTCCTACAATGAGCAGTTCTTC.

The chain joins TRBV29-1 to TRBJ2-7; 8 bases line up with TRBD1. The CDR3 spans 14 residues. Germline CDR1 and CDR2: SQVTM and ANQGSEA. Trimming removed 5 bases from V and 4 bases from J; junction bases left unmatched: 10. The CDR3 loop is CSVRTPGQEYEQYF. The CDR3 nucleotides read TGCAGCGTTCGAACGCCGGGACAGGAGTACGAGCAGTACTTC.

The CDR3 here is CASSLHQGQETQYF. Here the CDR3 DNA reads TGTGCCAGCAGCTTGCACCAGGGGCAAGAGACCCAGTACTTC. The J gene is TRBJ2-5, the V gene TRBV5-4; tentative D call: TRBD1 (6 bases). This CDR3 is built from 14 residues. The V gene lost 1 base and the J gene lost 2 bases, with 9 bases spanning the gap. Germline CDR1 SGHNT, CDR2 YYREEE (reference sequence).

The chain has TRBV10-3 and TRBJ2-2, with TRBD2 matching 13 bases. CDR3 size: 16 residues. Unmatched junction bases numbered 3, after V lost 3 bases and J lost 5 bases. Germline assignment: CDR1 ENHRY and CDR2 SYGVKD. The CDR3 spells CAISDTGLAGTGELFF. The CDR3 DNA follows: TGTGCCATCAGTGACACGGGACTAGCGGGGACCGGGGAGCTGTTTTTT.

This rearrangement joins TRBV5-5 to TRBJ1-2, with unresolved D. The CDR3 loop spans 14 amino acids. In germline, CDR1 is SGHKS, CDR2 YYEKEE (reference sequence). The germline V and J ends were trimmed by 5 bases and 4 bases, with 15 bases remaining between them. The CDR3 coding sequence is TGTGCCAGCAGGGAGGCCCTTCTACCCTATGGCTACACCTTC. It translates to CASREALLPYGYTF. Together with reference TRBV5-5 and TRBJ1-2, the CDR3 gives the full variable domain: DAGVTQSPTHLIKTRGQQVTLRCSPISGHKSVSWYQQVLGQGPQFIFQYYEKEERGRGNFPDRFSARQFPNYSSELNVNALLLGDSALYLCASREALLPYGYTFGSGTRLTVV.

V usage is TRBV10-3 and J usage is TRBJ1-3; 7 bases match TRBD1. V dropped 2 bases and J dropped 0; count of bases not matched to a gene: 7. CDR1 is ENHRY, CDR2 SYGVKD, per germline. CDR3 length: 17 residues. The CDR3 region has the DNA TGTGCCATCAGTGAGCAGTCGACAGGGAGCTCTGGAAACACCATATATTTT. Translated, it gives CAISEQSTGSSGNTIYF.

The chain combines TRBV4-3 with TRBJ2-1, with 9 bases lining up with TRBD2. Germline CDR1 and CDR2: LGHNA and YSLEER. With V trimmed by 1 base and J by 8 bases, 9 bases remained unmatched. There are 16 residues in the CDR3. The CDR3 region has the DNA TGCGCCAGCAGCCAAGTATTTAGCGGGAGTCCGGATGAGCAGTTCTTC. It yields the protein CASSQVFSGSPDEQFF.

This rearrangement joins TRBV15 to TRBJ1-1; unclear D gene. Germline V gene sequence: CDR1 LNHNV, CDR2 YYDKDF (reference sequence). Trimming cost V 1 base and J 0 bases, with 9 bases left between them. The CDR3 sequence is 15 residues long. This CDR3 is CATSRGGLLNTEAFF. CDR3 nucleotide sequence: TGTGCCACCAGCAGAGGCGGGCTACTGAACACTGAAGCTTTCTTT.

V and J are TRBV7-8 and TRBJ2-4; 8 bases align to TRBD2. The V gene's germline CDR1 is SGHVS and CDR2 FQNEAQ. With 0 bases clipped from V and 7 bases from J, the junction kept 14 bases outside the gene matches. The CDR3 length is 18 residues. CDR3 DNA sequence: TGTGCCAGCAGCTTAGCGAGGTTGGGACTAGGGCCCCCGAACATTCAGTACTTC. Its translation is CASSLARLGLGPPNIQYF.